This entry is about one T cell receptor (beta chain). The CDR3 extends over 14 amino acids. The V end was cut by 7 bases, the J end by 1 base, with 14 bases between. The germline gives CDR1 SNHLY, CDR2 FYNNEI. PCR primers comprised 60 Vbeta and 13 Jbeta primers. Authors' methods: An analysis performed later counted about 80 million unique TCR beta chains (around 9.9 million of them shared). This table comes from immunoSEQ multiplex PCR, and its TCRdb copy is limited to in-frame clones, with some not included. V and J calls and clone size are those listed in that table; D and trimming were worked out from the DNA. The sample shows around 160,000 clones, around three quarters of them seen only once. This sample is drawn from a study of cytomegalovirus exposure and HLA in healthy donors.

The chain couples TRBV2 to TRBJ2-7, with a weak D call TRBD2 (5 bases). This sequence was found in a woman in her thirties or forties in good health and CMV-seropositive. Sample: PBMCs. In DNA, the CDR3 is TGTGCCAGCAAAGAGTTGGAGGTATCCTACGAGCAGTACTTC. It yields the protein CASKELEVSYEQYF. Full variable domain (missing parts from reference TRBV2 and TRBJ2-7): EPEVTQTPSHQVTQMGQEVILRCVPISNHLYFYWYRQILGQKVEFLVSFYNNEISEKSEIFDDQFSVERPDGSNFTLKIRSTKLEDSAMYFCASKELEVSYEQYFGPGTRLTVT.